One sample yielded the 27 T cell receptor beta chains listed below, sequenced in a study of human T cells and chemical hapten exposure. Time point defined: patch test 1, 2 weeks after DPC sensitization. Documented treatment: therapeutic diphenylcyclopropenone sensitization with weekly scalp DPC. Each CDR3 protein gets one entry after TCRdb re-called the RACE reads with MiXCR. The sample lists over 75,000 distinct CDR3 sequences; 7.5% to 9.5% were seen once. The source material was whole blood, sampled in connection with sensitization to the hapten diphenylcyclopropenone (DPC). The receptors were sampled from a young woman with alopecia areata. Some clones in this sample may be carry-over from other donors' samples.

Concerning this clonotype: Germline is not matched at one junction end, which may reflect a read error. The V and J genes are TRBV7-6 and TRBJ1-6; possible D gene TRBD1, 5 bases. The CDR3 is 16 residues long. Germline CDR1 is SGHVS and CDR2 is FNYEAQ. The DNA for the CDR3 is TGTGTCAGCAGCTTATCCGGGGACGCTTATAATTCACCCCTCCACTTT. Residues: CVSSLSGDAYNSPLHF.

As concerns this clonotype: With a much larger clone just one base away, this may be a read error. The rearrangement joins TRBV5-4 to TRBJ2-2; 7 nucleotides line up with TRBD1. Germline V gene data show CDR1 as SGHNT and CDR2 as YYREEE (reference sequence). The CDR3 is 16 amino acids. The DNA for the CDR3 is TGTGTCAGCAGCTTGTCCCCTTCCGACAGGGCCGGGGAGCTGTTTTTT. Protein product: CVSSLSPSDRAGELFF.

This clonotype was seen a handful of times. The chain uses TRBV5-1 and TRBJ1-4; no firm D call. This CDR3 contains 14 residues. CDR1 and CDR2 (germline): SGHRS, YFSETQ. Between the trimmed V and J ends, which lost 5 bases and 0 bases, there was a span of 8 bases. The CDR3 here is CASRQLATNEKLFF. For the CDR3, the DNA is TGCGCCAGCAGACAGCTTGCAACTAATGAAAAACTGTTTTTT.

This clonotype was picked up many times. The V gene is TRBV12-3 or TRBV12-4, the J gene TRBJ2-1; D is possibly TRBD2 (6 bases). CDR3 length: 16 residues. V was cut by 8 bases and J by 4 bases, with 21 bases left in between. The CDR3 spells CASQFGLAGTYNEQFF. CDR3 nucleotide sequence: TGTGCCAGCCAATTTGGCCTGGCGGGGACGTACAATGAGCAGTTCTTC.

This rearrangement joins TRBV3-1 to TRBJ1-1; a weak D match, TRBD1 (5 bases). Germline CDR1 LGHDT, CDR2 YNNKEL (reference sequence). Trimming cost V 4 bases and J 0 bases, with 12 bases left between them. This CDR3 spans 15 amino acids. CDR3: CASSPRQLLNTEAFF. DNA of the CDR3: TGTGCCAGCAGCCCAAGACAGTTATTGAACACTGAAGCTTTCTTT.

This clonotype was counted ten times or more. J is TRBJ2-5 and V is TRBV28; TRBD2 agrees at 7 bases. Germline values: CDR1 MDHEN, CDR2 SYDVKM. The CDR3 spans 17 residues. The V segment lost 1 base and the J segment 0 bases; nucleotides outside the gene matches: 8. Here the CDR3 DNA reads TGTGCCAGCAGTTTATCGGGAGCGGGGTGGAACCAAGAGACCCAGTACTTC. Its protein product is CASSLSGAGWNQETQYF.

This clonotype showed up just a few times. The V call is TRBV6-5, the J call TRBJ2-5; weak D call: TRBD2 (5 bases). In germline, CDR1 is MNHEY, CDR2 SVGAGI. The CDR3 covers 13 residues. Trimming shortened V by 1 base and J by 5 bases, and 8 bases separated the two germline ends. Here the CDR3 DNA reads TGTGCCAGCAGTTACTTCTCGGGGGAGACCCAGTACTTC. This translates into CASSYFSGETQYF.

The V and J genes are TRBV7-9 and TRBJ2-5; 11 bases line up with TRBD2. This CDR3 is built from 17 residues. Germline lookup yields CDR1 SEHNR and CDR2 FQNEAQ (reference sequence). J lost 4 bases, V lost 5 bases, and 12 bases had no gene match. The CDR3 nucleotides read TGTGCCAGCAGCCCTCTTAGCGGGGGGGCGTCTCGAGAGACCCAGTACTTC. This gives the protein CASSPLSGGASRETQYF.

This clonotype turned up a few times. J is TRBJ2-3 and V is TRBV7-6, with 8 nucleotides matching TRBD1. Germline CDR1 is SGHVS and CDR2 is FNYEAQ. The CDR3 length is 16 residues. Unmatched junction bases numbered 7, after V lost 2 bases and J lost 3 bases. Here the CDR3 DNA reads TGTGCCAGCAGCTTAAGTTCCGACAGGGGAACAGATACGCAGTATTTT. Translated: CASSLSSDRGTDTQYF. Drawing the rest from reference TRBV7-6 and TRBJ2-3, the complete variable domain is GAGVSQSPRYKVTKRGQDVALRCDPISGHVSLYWYRQALGQGPEFLTYFNYEAQQDKSGLPNDRFSAERPEGSISTLTIQRTEQRDSAMYRCASSLSSDRGTDTQYFGPGTRLTVL.

This clonotype was seen at least ten times. The V gene is TRBV19, the J gene TRBJ1-5, with D uncertain. The germline V gene has CDR1 LNHDA and CDR2 SQIVND (reference sequence). This CDR3 has 15 residues. Trimming pared 9 bases from V and 4 bases from J, leaving 19 bases between. CDR3 sequence reads: CASKPESAGNQPQHF. CDR3 coding DNA: TGTGCCAGCAAACCCGAAAGCGCGGGGAATCAGCCCCAGCATTTT.

This rearrangement joins TRBV12-3 or TRBV12-4 to TRBJ2-3, with a tentative D call TRBD2 (5 bases). V lost 6 bases to trimming and J lost 5 bases, with 21 bases between them. The CDR3 length is 16 residues. In DNA, the CDR3 is TGTGCCAGCAGGAACACCTCTTGGGGTGGGAGAGATACGCAGTATTTT. It translates to CASRNTSWGGRDTQYF.

This clonotype occurred many times. The rearrangement links TRBV7-2 to TRBJ2-3, with TRBD2 matching 11 bases. Germline CDR1 SGHTA, CDR2 FQGNSA. Trimming removed 4 bases from V and 4 bases from J; junction bases left unmatched: 13. The CDR3 spans 18 residues. The CDR3 loop reads CASSSYSGGARASDTQYF. The CDR3 nucleotides read TGTGCCAGCAGCTCCTATAGCGGGGGGGCCAGGGCTTCAGATACGCAGTATTTT.

This clonotype was seen ten or more times. The chain employs TRBV2 and TRBJ2-5, with D possibly TRBD2 on 5 matching bases. Germline values: CDR1 SNHLY, CDR2 FYNNEI. The CDR3 sequence is 11 residues long. Trimming removed 8 bases at V and 3 bases at J, with 7 bases between. This CDR3 reads CASEEEETQYF. The DNA for the CDR3 is TGTGCCAGCGAGGAGGAAGAGACCCAGTACTTC.

This clonotype has a count of ten or more. V gene TRBV6-6 combines with J gene TRBJ2-1; D is undetermined. CDR1 is MNHNY, CDR2 SVGAGI, per germline (reference sequence). Trimming cost V 2 bases and J 10 bases, with 9 bases left between them. The CDR3 is made up of 12 amino acids. CDR3 loop: CASSYRAPEQFF. DNA of the CDR3: TGTGCCAGCAGTTACAGGGCACCGGAGCAGTTCTTC.

This clonotype showed up many times. The J gene is TRBJ2-3, the V gene TRBV29-1; D might be TRBD1 (5 bases). V lost 3 bases, J lost 5 bases, and 12 bases lay in between. The CDR3 is 13 residues long. In germline, CDR1 is SQVTM, CDR2 ANQGSEA. CDR3 protein: CSVEGQSQDTQYF. The DNA for the CDR3 is TGCAGCGTTGAGGGGCAGTCGCAAGATACGCAGTATTTT.

This clonotype appeared many times. The V call is TRBV20-1, the J call TRBJ1-1; D is perhaps TRBD1 (5 bases). The CDR3 is 15 residues long. V lost 2 bases, J lost 1 base, and 14 bases lay in between. Germline V lookup: CDR1 DFQATT, CDR2 SNEGSKA (reference sequence). CDR3 sequence: CSARLVGGGNTEAFF. The CDR3 region has the DNA TGCAGTGCTAGATTGGTTGGTGGGGGGAACACTGAAGCTTTCTTT.

This clonotype was detected ten times or more. V gene TRBV20-1 combines with J gene TRBJ2-3; D remains ambiguous. The CDR3 contains 14 residues. The germline gives CDR1 DFQATT, CDR2 SNEGSKA (reference sequence). With 5 bases removed from V and 5 bases from J, the gap between germline ends came to 17 bases. The CDR3 DNA reads TGCAGTGCTGATGACTGGTGGGTCGGAGATACGCAGTATTTT. It specifies CSADDWWVGDTQYF.

This chain connects TRBV20-1 to TRBJ2-7; TRBD1 matches 8 bases. Germline CDR1 reads DFQATT; CDR2 reads SNEGSKA (reference sequence). The V segment lost 5 bases and the J segment 2 bases; nucleotides outside the gene matches: 11. CDR3 length: 15 residues. CDR3 sequence reads: CSAFNAGQEAYEQYF. In nucleotides, the CDR3 is TGCAGTGCTTTTAACGCGGGACAGGAGGCCTACGAGCAGTACTTC.

The V call is TRBV2, the J call TRBJ2-3, with 9 bases identical to TRBD1. V was pared by 2 bases and J by 3 bases, with 18 bases of the junction left unmatched. From germline, CDR1 is SNHLY and CDR2 FYNNEI. The CDR3 runs 20 residues. DNA of the CDR3: TGTGCCAGCAGTGAATCGGGACAGGGTTTCCTTACCTGGTGGACAGATACGCAGTATTTT. This sequence encodes CASSESGQGFLTWWTDTQYF.

Only a few counts were recorded for this clonotype. This chain uses TRBV3-1 with TRBJ2-7; D might be TRBD2 (5 bases). V gave up 2 bases and J gave up 2 bases, with 10 bases separating them. CDR3 length: 14 amino acids. Per the germline V gene, CDR1 is LGHDT and CDR2 is YNNKEL (reference sequence). The CDR3 nucleotides read TGTGCCAGCAGCCAATTCCGGGGTCCCTACGAGCAGTACTTC. Its protein is CASSQFRGPYEQYF.

The table lists this clonotype with many counts. The rearrangement joins TRBV12-5 to TRBJ2-5, with a weak D call TRBD2 (5 bases). Germline V lookup: CDR1 LGHNT, CDR2 FRNRAP. This CDR3 comprises 12 residues. The V end was cut by 6 bases, the J end by 3 bases, with 8 bases between. CDR3 loop: CASGYGEETQYF. As DNA, the CDR3 is TGTGCTAGTGGATACGGGGAAGAGACCCAGTACTTC.

V and J are TRBV7-9 and TRBJ2-6; D is possibly TRBD1 or TRBD2 (5 bases each). The CDR3 runs to 15 residues. V lost 10 bases to trimming and J lost 0 bases, with 13 bases between them. In germline, CDR1 is SEHNR, CDR2 FQNEAQ (reference sequence). CDR3: CAILEGSSGANVLTF. CDR3 coding DNA: TGTGCCATCCTTGAGGGGAGCTCTGGGGCCAACGTCCTGACTTTC.

The chain links TRBV19 to TRBJ2-3; maybe TRBD2 (6 bases). Deletions cut 7 bases from V and 6 bases from J, with 17 bases between. The CDR3 covers 14 residues. Per the germline V gene, CDR1 is LNHDA and CDR2 is SQIVND (reference sequence). CDR3 DNA: TGTGCCAGTACCCGGGACTCTACGCGCGATACGCAGTATTTT. Translation: CASTRDSTRDTQYF.

This clonotype was counted many times. The V gene is TRBV29-1, the J gene TRBJ1-1; 8 nucleotides line up with TRBD1. CDR3 size: 12 residues. V was pared by 7 bases and J by 5 bases, with 6 bases of the junction left unmatched. Germline CDR1 SQVTM, CDR2 ANQGSEA. CDR3 nucleotide sequence: TGCAGCGCCATACAGGGGGGTACTGAAGCTTTCTTT. Its translation is CSAIQGGTEAFF.

This clonotype was found many times. This chain uses TRBV5-1 with TRBJ1-2, with D unclear. This CDR3 region has 15 residues. The V end was cut by 4 bases, the J end by 0 bases, with 13 bases between. Germline loops: CDR1 SGHRS, CDR2 YFSETQ. CDR3 nucleotide sequence: TGCGCCAGCAGCCTGGACGCCTCAGCTAACTATGGCTACACCTTC. It specifies CASSLDASANYGYTF. The whole variable domain, remainder taken from reference TRBV5-1 and TRBJ1-2, is KAGVTQTPRYLIKTRGQQVTLSCSPISGHRSVSWYQQTPGQGLQFLFEYFSETQRNKGNFPGRFSGRQFSNSRSEMNVSTLELGDSALYLCASSLDASANYGYTFGSGTRLTVV.

This clonotype was seen a handful of times. The chain combines TRBV7-2 with TRBJ2-3, with 9 positions matching TRBD2. V trimming: 6 bases; J trimming: 6 bases; junction bases outside the gene matches: 10. Germline loops: CDR1 SGHTA, CDR2 FQGNSA. CDR3 length equals 15 residues. For the CDR3, the DNA is TGTGCCAGCAGTAGGACTAGCGTTTTGGTGGATACGCAGTATTTT. It codes for CASSRTSVLVDTQYF.

This clonotype was detected a few times. V is TRBV2 and J is TRBJ1-4; TRBD1 might be the D (6 bases). Germline loops: CDR1 SNHLY, CDR2 FYNNEI. The ends were cut back, 8 bases at V and 8 bases at J, with 24 bases in the middle. This CDR3 has 16 residues. This chain's CDR3 is CASRPLWTVREEKLFF. The CDR3 DNA sequence: TGTGCCAGCCGTCCCCTATGGACAGTACGGGAGGAAAAACTGTTTTTT.